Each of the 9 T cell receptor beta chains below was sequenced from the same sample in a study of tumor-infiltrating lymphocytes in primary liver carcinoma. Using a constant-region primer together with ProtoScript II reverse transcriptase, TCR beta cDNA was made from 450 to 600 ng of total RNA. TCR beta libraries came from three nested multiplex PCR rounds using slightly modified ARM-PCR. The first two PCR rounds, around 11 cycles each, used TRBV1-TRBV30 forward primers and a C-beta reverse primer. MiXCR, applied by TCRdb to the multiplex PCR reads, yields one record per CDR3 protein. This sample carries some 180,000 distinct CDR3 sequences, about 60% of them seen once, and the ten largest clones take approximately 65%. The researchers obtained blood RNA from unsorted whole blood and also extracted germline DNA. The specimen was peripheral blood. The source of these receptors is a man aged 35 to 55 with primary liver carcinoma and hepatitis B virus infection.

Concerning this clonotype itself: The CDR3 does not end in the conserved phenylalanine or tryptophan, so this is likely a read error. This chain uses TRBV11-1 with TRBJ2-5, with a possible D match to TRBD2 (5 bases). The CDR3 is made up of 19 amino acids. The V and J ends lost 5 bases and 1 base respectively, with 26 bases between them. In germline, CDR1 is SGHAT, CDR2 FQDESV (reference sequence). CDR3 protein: CASSPPPEVSKDFQETQYI. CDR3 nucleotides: TGTGCCAGCAGCCCGCCCCCGGAGGTCAGCAAGGACTTCCAAGAGACCCAGTACATC.

CDR3 DNA: TGTGCCATCAGTGAGATGTCAGGGGACTTTGGCTACACCTTC. This gives the protein CAISEMSGDFGYTF. The V call is TRBV10-3, the J call TRBJ1-2; TRBD1 might be the D (6 bases). V lost 2 bases and J lost 7, with 14 bases in between. Germline V gene data show CDR1 as ENHRY and CDR2 as SYGVKD. The CDR3 spans 14 residues.

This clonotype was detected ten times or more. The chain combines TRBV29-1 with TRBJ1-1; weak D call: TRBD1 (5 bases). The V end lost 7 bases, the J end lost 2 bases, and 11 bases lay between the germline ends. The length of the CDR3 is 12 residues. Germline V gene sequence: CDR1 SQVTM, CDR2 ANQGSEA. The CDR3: CSGGEFNTEAFF. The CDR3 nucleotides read TGCAGCGGGGGGGAGTTCAACACTGAAGCTTTCTTT.

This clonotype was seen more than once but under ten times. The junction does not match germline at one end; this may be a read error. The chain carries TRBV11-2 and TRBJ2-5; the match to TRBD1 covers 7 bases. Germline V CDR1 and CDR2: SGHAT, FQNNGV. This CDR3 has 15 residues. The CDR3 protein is CASGLAGQVQETQYF. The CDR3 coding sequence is TGTGCCAGCGGCTTGGCCGGACAGGTCCAAGAGACCCAGTACTTC.

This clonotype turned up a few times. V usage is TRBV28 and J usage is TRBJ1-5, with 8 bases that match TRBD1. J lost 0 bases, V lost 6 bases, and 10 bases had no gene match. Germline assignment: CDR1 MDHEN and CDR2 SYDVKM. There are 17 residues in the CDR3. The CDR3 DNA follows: TGTGCCAGCAGCTACGTCGGGACAGGTTATAGCAATCAGCCCCAGCATTTT. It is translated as CASSYVGTGYSNQPQHF.

The CDR3 here is CASSEATTGGIGYTF. As DNA, the CDR3 is TGTGCCAGCAGTGAAGCCACGACAGGGGGCATCGGCTACACCTTC. The chain combines TRBV6-1 with TRBJ1-2, with 10 positions matching TRBD1. CDR3 size: 15 residues. After removal of 0 bases from V and 8 bases from J, the junction contained 6 bases not matched to a gene. CDR1 MNHNS and CDR2 SASEGT come from the germline V gene.

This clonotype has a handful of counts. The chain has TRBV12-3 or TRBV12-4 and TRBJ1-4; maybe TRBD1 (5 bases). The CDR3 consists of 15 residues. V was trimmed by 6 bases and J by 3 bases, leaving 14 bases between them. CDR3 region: CASSIHVGPNEKLFF. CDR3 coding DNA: TGTGCCAGCAGCATCCATGTGGGGCCTAATGAAAAACTGTTTTTT.

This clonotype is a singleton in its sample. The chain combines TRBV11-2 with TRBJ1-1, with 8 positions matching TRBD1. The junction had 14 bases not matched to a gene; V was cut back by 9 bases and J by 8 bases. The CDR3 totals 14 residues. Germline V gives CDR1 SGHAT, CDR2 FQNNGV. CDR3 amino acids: CARSPVQGAGEAFF. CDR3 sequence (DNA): TGTGCCAGGAGCCCCGTCCAGGGGGCTGGGGAAGCTTTCTTT.

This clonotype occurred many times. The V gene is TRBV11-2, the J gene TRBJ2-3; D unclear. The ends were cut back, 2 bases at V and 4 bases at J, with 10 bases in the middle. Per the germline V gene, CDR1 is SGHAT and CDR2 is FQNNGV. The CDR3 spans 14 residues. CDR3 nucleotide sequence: TGTGCCAGCAGCTTAATGCGGTCCCCAGATACGCAGTATTTT. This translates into CASSLMRSPDTQYF.